The clone carrying this T cell receptor beta chain was observed a few times. No antigen is known for it. A read error may account for a junction end that differs from germline. Listed TCR primers, together with previously described methods, were used for the bulk TCR libraries. TCRdb analysed the PCR reads with MiXCR anew, one entry per CDR3 protein. The repertoire holds around 480,000 distinct CDR3 sequences, with about a fifth as singletons. This sample was taken from a study of molecular identifiers for immune sequencing clone quantification. Regarding the study as a whole: It was shown that clones above 20 RNA copies held over 97% of effector molecules, but under 1% in naive cells.

Naive CD8 T cells were FACS-sorted by CD8+CD4-CCR7+CD45RA+ markers. This CDR3 has 13 residues. The germline gives CDR1 SGHRS, CDR2 YFSETQ. The TCR comes from a human donor in good health. Some libraries in this study had Jurkat cell RNA spiked in. What was sequenced was naive CD8+ T cells from blood, with Jurkat cell RNA spiked in. Subset noted: FACS-sorted CD8+CD4-CCR7+CD45RA+ naive T cells. The chain uses TRBV5-1 and TRBJ2-7; unclear D gene. The DNA for the CDR3 is TGTGCCAGCAGCTTGGACGCCTGGGGCGAGCAGTACTTC. Translating gives CASSLDAWGEQYF.